Included here is one T cell receptor beta chain sequence, with context. No cognate antigen has been identified for it. One base away there is no much larger clone; base qualities are not given. Libraries were constructed by 5' RACE. The listed sequencing device is NextSeq 500. Unique molecular identifiers were attached to individual cDNA molecules in the TCR library protocol so that sequencing error and PCR bias could be corrected. Both TCR alpha and beta chains were sequenced, and tight co-correlation was observed between alpha and beta sequence abundances in each sample. Regarding the original processing steps: Decombinator V4 was used to perform V gene, J gene and CDR3 annotation of TCR sequences. TCRs were defined as expanded if a significant change between any two time points was detected under a Poisson model with p below 0.0001. TCR abundances were normalised to the total number of TCRs sequenced in each sample and reported as counts per million. TRAV1-2 paired with TRAJ12, TRAJ20 or TRAJ33 defined MAIT TCRs, while TRAV10 paired with TRAJ18 defined iNKT TCRs. VDJdb, accessed 1 November 2021, was searched for CMV, EBV and SARS-CoV-2 annotated TCRs, with TCRs annotated for multiple antigens excluded. TCRdb cleaned the public reads at Q25 with fastp, built clones with MiXCR and kept in-frame beta chains. Each entry is one CDR3 protein sequence, shown with its most common DNA and genes. Here the V and J calls rest on TCRdb's processing, not on the authors' analysis. In all, the sample holds fewer than 80,000 distinct CDR3 sequences, and more than 9% of those were seen once. The ten largest clones represent about 4.2% of the sample.

The data are from a study of early T cells in non-severe SARS-CoV-2 infection (dated by TCRdb to about 2021). As for the study more broadly: Because TCR sequencing relied on bulk RNA taken from unsorted whole blood, pairing of alpha and beta chains was not possible. What the research found in general, with its limitations: VDJdb matching was skewed toward anti-spike CD8 responses, so virus-specific expansions were likely underestimated and private and CD4 specificities were missed.

There are 11 amino acids in the CDR3, from cysteine to phenylalanine inclusive. The entry retains the CDR3 DNA only, 33 bases that are in frame from base 1. The junction carries 6 bases between V and J, which are trimmed by 3 bases and 3 bases respectively. The germline V gene yields SQVTM for CDR1 and ANQGSEA for CDR2. A case-control design nested within a healthcare worker cohort in London, UK, was used, with weekly nasopharyngeal swab PCR tests and blood sampling performed. Healthcare workers were enrolled in the week of the UK lockdown, from 23 to 31 March 2020, and were followed every week for up to roughly 15 weeks.

The sequencing input was whole blood. Rearrangement joined TRBV29-1 to TRBJ2-7; no confident D gene assignment can be made. The origin of this receptor is an adult who was a healthcare worker with PCR-confirmed SARS-CoV-2 infection or an uninfected control (not recorded which). The sequenced DNA is TGCAGCGTTGATGCAGACTACGAGCAGTACTTC. The encoded protein is CSVDADYEQYF.